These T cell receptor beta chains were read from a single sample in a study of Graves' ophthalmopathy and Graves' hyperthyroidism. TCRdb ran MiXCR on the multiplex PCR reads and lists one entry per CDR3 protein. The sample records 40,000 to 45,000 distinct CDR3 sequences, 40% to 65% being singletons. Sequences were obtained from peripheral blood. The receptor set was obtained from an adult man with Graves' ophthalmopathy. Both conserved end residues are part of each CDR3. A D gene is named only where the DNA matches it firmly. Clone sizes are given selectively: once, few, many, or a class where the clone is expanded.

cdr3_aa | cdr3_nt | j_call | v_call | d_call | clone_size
CASSLAGRRQGRVQPQHF | TGTGCCAGCAGCTTAGCTGGGAGAAGACAGGGGAGAGTTCAGCCCCAGCATTTT | TRBJ1-5 | TRBV7-8 | TRBD1 | -
CASSPSGTSGGYQETQYF | TGTGCCAGCAGCCCCTCTGGGACTAGCGGAGGGTACCAAGAGACCCAGTACTTC | TRBJ2-5 | TRBV9 | TRBD2 | many
CSAIPPSGRNYEQYF | TGCAGTGCTATACCCCCTAGCGGGAGGAACTACGAGCAGTACTTC | TRBJ2-7 | TRBV20-1 | TRBD2 | -
CASSLFTEYNEQFF | TGTGCCAGCAGCTTATTCACAGAATACAATGAGCAGTTCTTC | TRBJ2-1 | TRBV5-8 | - | many
CASSRGQSSYNEQFF | TGTGCCAGCAGCAGAGGACAGAGCTCCTACAATGAGCAGTTCTTC | TRBJ2-1 | TRBV7-9 | - | many
CAISEEGYSNQPQHF | TGTGCCATCAGTGAGGAGGGATATAGCAATCAGCCCCAGCATTTT | TRBJ1-5 | TRBV10-3 | - | medium-sized
CASSPDRDNYGYTF | TGTGCCAGCAGCCCGGACAGGGATAACTATGGCTACACCTTC | TRBJ1-2 | TRBV7-9 | TRBD1 | -
CSARRDSSNSPLHF | TGCAGTGCTCGGCGGGACAGCTCTAATTCACCCCTCCACTTT | TRBJ1-6 | TRBV20-1 | TRBD1 | medium-sized
CTSSQRVTGELFF | TGTACCAGCAGCCAGAGGGTGACCGGGGAGCTGTTTTTT | TRBJ2-2 | TRBV7-9 | - | -
CATSMGLEQYF | TGTGCCACCTCTATGGGGCTCGAGCAGTACTTC | TRBJ2-7 | TRBV6-5 | - | -
CASSLWDRAEAFF | TGTGCCAGCAGCTTGTGGGACAGGGCTGAAGCTTTCTTT | TRBJ1-1 | TRBV5-5 | TRBD1 | many
CATSRAGRSRMRF | TGTGCCACCAGCAGAGCTGGACGGTCCCGGATGAGATTT | TRBJ1-5 | TRBV15 | - | -